This T cell receptor (beta chain) is from a study of response to subunit inactivated influenza vaccine. Each CDR3 protein gets one entry after TCRdb re-called the RT-PCR reads with MiXCR. The sample lists about 190,000 distinct CDR3 sequences, roughly an eighth occurring once. General study findings and limits: Only a handful of new T cells, the authors suggested, are recruited with each seasonal influenza vaccination.

The length of the CDR3 is 15 residues. Trimming at V came to 4 bases and at J to 4 bases, leaving 6 bases not matched to a gene. This clonotype has just a few counts. The antigen is not known. This TCR was sampled from a man aged 45-65 years who received an inactivated influenza vaccine. This chain links TRBV12-3 or TRBV12-4 with TRBJ2-7; TRBD1 matches at 11 bases. This sample comprised CD8+ T cells sorted from PBMCs, obtained about 5 days after vaccination. The CDR3 DNA is TGTGCCAGCAGTTATGGGACAGGGGGAGCTTACGAGCAGTACTTC. This translates into CASSYGTGGAYEQYF.